This T cell receptor beta chain was retrieved from a study of OX40 agonist ivuxolimab in advanced cancers. About the research overall: Patients' therapy was ivuxolimab, an antibody that acts as an agonist of OX40 (CD134).

The CDR3 contains 12 residues. V was shortened by 6 bases and J by 4 bases, with 10 bases between the two germline ends. Germline loops: CDR1 GTSNPN, CDR2 SVGIG (reference sequence). The data were produced by immunoSEQ multiplex PCR, yet TCRdb's version contains in-frame clones alone and is incomplete. The sample lists approximately 65,000 clones; 70% to 90% were seen once. The sample holds one count of this clone. People who had autoimmune disease history or systemic immunosuppression were excluded. The rearrangement links TRBV30 to TRBJ2-1; D is ambiguous. The clonotype originates from an adult with an advanced solid tumor such as melanoma, head and neck, liver or kidney cancer. Sequenced here: CD4+ or CD8+ T cells sorted from blood, sampled in a trial of the OX40 agonist ivuxolimab. CDR3 amino acids: CACGRAYNEQFF. The CDR3 DNA sequence: TGTGCCTGCGGACGGGCTTACAATGAGCAGTTCTTC. Complete variable domain (other parts from reference TRBV30 and TRBJ2-1): SQTIHQWPATLVQPVGSPLSLECTVEGTSNPNLYWYRQAAGRGLQLLFYSVGIGQISSEVPQNLSASRPQDRQFILSSKKLLLSDSGFYLCACGRAYNEQFFGPGTRLTVL.